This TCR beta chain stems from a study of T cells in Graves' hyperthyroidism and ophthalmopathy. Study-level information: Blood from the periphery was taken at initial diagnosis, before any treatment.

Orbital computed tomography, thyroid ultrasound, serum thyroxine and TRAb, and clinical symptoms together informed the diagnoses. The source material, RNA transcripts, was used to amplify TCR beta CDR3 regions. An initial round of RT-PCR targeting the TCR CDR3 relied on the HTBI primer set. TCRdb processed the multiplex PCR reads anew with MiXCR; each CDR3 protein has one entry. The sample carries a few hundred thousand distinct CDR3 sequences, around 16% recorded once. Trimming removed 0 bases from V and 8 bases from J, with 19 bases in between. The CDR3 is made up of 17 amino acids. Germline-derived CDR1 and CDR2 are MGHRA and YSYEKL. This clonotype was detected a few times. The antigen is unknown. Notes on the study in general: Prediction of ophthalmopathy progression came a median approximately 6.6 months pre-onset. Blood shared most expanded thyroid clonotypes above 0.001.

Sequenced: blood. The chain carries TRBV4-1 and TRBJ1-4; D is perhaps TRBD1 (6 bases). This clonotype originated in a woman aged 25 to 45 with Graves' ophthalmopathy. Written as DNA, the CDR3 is TGCGCCAGCAGCCAAGATTCTATACAGGGCCGTCGGGAAAAACTGTTTTTT. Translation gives CASSQDSIQGRREKLFF.